This T cell receptor (beta chain) was identified in a study of T cell responses to AZD1222 COVID-19 vaccine. Study-wide background: Second-dose schedules of about 4 or about 12 weeks were combined.

On this clone: No antigen is known for it.

Some clones are missing from TCRdb's copy, which holds only in-frame ones; the method was immunoSEQ multiplex PCR. The table has some 130,000 clones, 75% to 90% seen once. The V end lost 5 bases, the J end lost 13 bases, and 18 bases lay between the germline ends. This CDR3 contains 13 residues. Germline V gene sequence: CDR1 MGHDK, CDR2 SYGVNS. Study conclusions and caveats: Donors were largely white British and mainly female; clonal diversity was possibly underestimated. Close to half of all spike-specific TCRs reportedly target regions of the variants that are unmutated. After the peak T cell response, and only then, were repertoires sampled.

This sequence joins TRBV25-1 and TRBJ2-1; D gene unclear. This material consisted of peripheral blood, taken on day 0 of AZD1222 vaccination. The TCR originated in an adult in good health. CDR3 region: CASSPRTSGAQFF. In nucleotides, the CDR3 is TGTGCCAGCAGTCCCCGAACCTCCGGTGCTCAGTTCTTC. The variable domain in full, with the rest retrieved from reference TRBV25-1 and TRBJ2-1, is EADIYQTPRYLVIGTGKKITLECSQTMGHDKMYWYQQDPGMELHLIHYSYGVNSTEKGDLSSESTVSRIRTEHFPLTLESARPSHTSQYLCASSPRTSGAQFFGPGTRLTVL.